This T cell receptor (beta chain) was recorded in a study of T-cell memory formation after mild COVID-19. TCRdb reanalysed the 5' RACE reads using MiXCR and keeps one entry per CDR3 protein. The data hold hundreds of thousands of distinct CDR3 sequences, with around 19% observed a single time. This clonotype was seen a handful of times. This CDR3 has 14 amino acids. The trim removed 6 bases at V and 6 bases at J, leaving 6 bases unmatched. The chain carries TRBV12-3 or TRBV12-4 and TRBJ1-2, with TRBD1 matching 11 bases. The sample consisted of PBMCs or a T cell subset sorted from them (not recorded which). The TCR comes from a man younger than 35 who had mild COVID-19 (a few samples of this study predate the infection). Cell type and time point are not known. Here the CDR3 DNA reads TGTGCCAGCAGCTCTCGGACAGGGGGCAATGGCTACACCTTC. Translated: CASSSRTGGNGYTF.